These 21 T cell receptor beta chains share one sample of origin, sequenced in a study of blood T cell repertoires in COVID-19. Assay used: immunoSEQ multiplex PCR; TCRdb lists only in-frame clones, some missing. The sample lists around 170,000 clones, around 84% occurring once. Sequencing was carried out using PBMCs or T cells enriched from blood (not recorded which). The receptors originated from a woman aged 45 to 65 who had recovered from COVID-19.

To note about this clone: This specimen includes other DNA sequences encoding the same CDR3. The V gene is TRBV11-3, the J gene TRBJ1-1, with 10 bases lining up with TRBD1. The junction had 6 bases not matched to a gene; V was cut back by 3 bases and J by 5 bases. CDR3 length: 15 residues. Germline V gives CDR1 SGHNT, CDR2 YENEEA. The CDR3 DNA reads as TGTGCCAGCAGCTTCTCGGGACAGGGGAATACTGAAGCTTTCTTT. Amino acid sequence: CASSFSGQGNTEAFF. Drawing the rest from reference TRBV11-3 and TRBJ1-1, the complete variable domain is EAGVVQSPRYKIIEKKQPVAFWCNPISGHNTLYWYLQNLGQGPELLIRYENEEAVDDSQLPKDRFSAERLKGVDSTLKIQPAELGDSAVYLCASSFSGQGNTEAFFGQGTRLTVV.

V gene TRBV5-6 combines with J gene TRBJ1-2, with 11 bases that match TRBD1. Per the germline V gene, CDR1 is SGHDT and CDR2 is YYEEEE. The CDR3 totals 14 residues. The ends lost 4 bases at V and 8 bases at J; junction bases unmatched: 7. CDR3 bases: TGTGCCAGCAGCGCATGGACAGGGGGCGTAGGCTACACCTTC. Protein sequence: CASSAWTGGVGYTF.

This chain links TRBV4-1 with TRBJ2-6; D gene ambiguous. The germline V and J ends were trimmed by 1 base and 0 bases, with 10 bases remaining between them. CDR1 and CDR2 from the germline V gene are MGHRA and YSYEKL. This CDR3 has 17 amino acids. CDR3 coding DNA: TGCGCCAGCAGCCAAGCACGGCAGGCCTCTGGGGCCAACGTCCTGACTTTC. It yields the protein CASSQARQASGANVLTF.

J is TRBJ2-4 and V is TRBV19, with D maybe TRBD1 (5 bases). Germline-derived CDR1 and CDR2 are LNHDA and SQIVND (reference sequence). The CDR3 is made up of 15 amino acids. The ends were cut back, 5 bases at V and 0 bases at J, with 11 bases in the middle. The CDR3 DNA is TGTGCCAGTAGTCAGGGAAGCTTAGCCAAAAACATTCAGTACTTC. This encodes CASSQGSLAKNIQYF.

The V and J genes are TRBV11-2 and TRBJ2-1, with 10 nucleotides matching TRBD2. The V gene end was trimmed by 5 bases and the J gene end by 4 bases; junction bases not matched to a gene: 8. The CDR3 contains 16 residues. CDR1 is SGHAT and CDR2 is FQNNGV in the germline V gene. CDR3 region: CASSEISGGAYNEQFF. In DNA form, the CDR3 reads TGTGCCAGCAGCGAAATCAGCGGGGGGGCTTACAATGAGCAGTTCTTC.

This clone occurred once. The chain combines TRBV19 with TRBJ2-1; D might be TRBD2 (6 bases). With 6 bases removed from V and 0 bases from J, the gap between germline ends came to 9 bases. This CDR3 region has 14 residues. The germline V gene has CDR1 LNHDA and CDR2 SQIVND (reference sequence). The chain's CDR3 is CASRGLSSYNEQFF. The CDR3 coding sequence is TGTGCCAGTAGAGGACTATCCTCCTACAATGAGCAGTTCTTC.

The chain couples TRBV9 to TRBJ2-3, with D possibly TRBD1 on 6 matching bases. The V end was cut by 0 bases, the J end by 4 bases, with 9 bases between. The germline gives CDR1 SGDLS, CDR2 YYNGEE. The CDR3 consists of 14 residues. For the CDR3, the DNA is TGTGCCAGCAGCGTAGCAGGACAGCCAGATACGCAGTATTTT. This translates into CASSVAGQPDTQYF.

The V and J genes are TRBV11-2 and TRBJ1-3, with TRBD1 identical over 8 bases. J lost 2 bases, V lost 3 bases, and 15 bases had no gene match. Germline CDR1 SGHAT, CDR2 FQNNGV. There are 19 residues in the CDR3. CDR3 region: CASSFRRTGLKHTGNTIYF. The CDR3 DNA follows: TGTGCCAGCAGCTTCAGACGGACAGGGCTCAAGCACACTGGAAACACCATATATTTT.

This rearrangement joins TRBV19 to TRBJ1-2, with D possibly being TRBD1 (6 bases). Trimming cost V 10 bases and J 4 bases, with 16 bases left between them. Germline V CDR1 and CDR2: LNHDA, SQIVND (reference sequence). The CDR3 is made up of 13 amino acids. This CDR3 reads CATRRGQPYGYTF. The DNA of the CDR3 is TGTGCCACCCGAAGAGGACAGCCCTATGGCTACACCTTC.

This chain links TRBV29-1 with TRBJ2-5; no reliable D call. Germline V lookup: CDR1 SQVTM, CDR2 ANQGSEA. V was trimmed by 2 bases and J by 2 bases, leaving 6 bases between them. The CDR3 sequence is 12 residues long. CDR3 protein: CSVEQLQETQYF. CDR3 in DNA: TGCAGCGTTGAACAGTTGCAAGAGACCCAGTACTTC.

The rearrangement links TRBV27 to TRBJ1-2, with D possibly TRBD1 on 6 matching bases. The CDR3 sequence is 16 residues long. Germline values: CDR1 MNHEY, CDR2 SMNVEV (reference sequence). V was shortened by 0 bases and J by 7 bases, with 18 bases between the two germline ends. CDR3 region: CASSLSRGTTFRGYTF. CDR3 sequence (DNA): TGTGCCAGCAGTTTATCAAGGGGGACGACGTTTCGTGGCTACACCTTC.

This sequence joins TRBV7-8 and TRBJ1-1; a weak D match, TRBD1 (6 bases). Trimming took off 0 bases at V and 0 bases at J, with 8 bases between the two ends. CDR3 size: 15 residues. The germline V gene encodes CDR1 SGHVS and CDR2 FQNEAQ. In DNA form, the CDR3 reads TGTGCCAGCAGCTTAGCGCAGGGGATGAACACTGAAGCTTTCTTT. Residues: CASSLAQGMNTEAFF.

The genes are TRBV9 and TRBJ2-3, with TRBD1 as a possible D gene (5 bases). The CDR3 has 12 residues. From germline, CDR1 is SGDLS and CDR2 YYNGEE. Trimming took 1 base from V and 5 from J, leaving 5 bases between them. The CDR3 DNA sequence: TGTGCCAGCAGCGTACAGGGAGATACGCAGTATTTT. Encoded protein: CASSVQGDTQYF. Together with reference TRBV9 and TRBJ2-3, the CDR3 gives the full variable domain: DSGVTQTPKHLITATGQRVTLRCSPRSGDLSVYWYQQSLDQGLQFLIQYYNGEERAKGNILERFSAQQFPDLHSELNLSSLELGDSALYFCASSVQGDTQYFGPGTRLTVL.

The chain joins TRBV19 to TRBJ2-3, with no clear D. Germline V gives CDR1 LNHDA, CDR2 SQIVND (reference sequence). V dropped 5 bases and J dropped 6 bases, with 9 bases sitting between them. This CDR3 is 12 amino acids long. The CDR3 here is CASSPRMDTQYF. The DNA of the CDR3 is TGTGCCAGTAGTCCGAGGATGGATACGCAGTATTTT.

The V and J genes are TRBV9 and TRBJ2-3; no firm D call. The CDR3 is made up of 14 amino acids. Germline CDR1 is SGDLS and CDR2 is YYNGEE. V was pared by 2 bases and J by 6 bases, with 13 bases between. The CDR3 reads CASSVPVFGDTQYF. The CDR3 coding sequence is TGTGCCAGCAGCGTTCCGGTTTTCGGGGATACGCAGTATTTT.

The rearrangement links TRBV7-2 to TRBJ2-5; 12 bases line up with TRBD2. Germline V lookup: CDR1 SGHTA, CDR2 FQGNSA. This CDR3 region has 18 residues. The junction had 10 bases not matched to a gene; V was cut back by 2 bases and J by 3 bases. CDR3 sequence reads: CASSLILAGGPIEETQYF. Written as DNA, the CDR3 is TGTGCCAGCAGCTTAATCCTAGCGGGAGGGCCTATTGAAGAGACCCAGTACTTC.

The genes are TRBV4-3 and TRBJ1-1; TRBD1 is a possible D gene (5 bases). V shed 0 bases and J shed 6 bases, with 14 bases lying between them. The germline V gene encodes CDR1 LGHNA and CDR2 YSLEER. This CDR3 is built from 15 residues. The CDR3, as DNA: TGCGCCAGCAGCCAAGATGGCAGGGTCTGGGCTGAAGCTTTCTTT. Protein sequence: CASSQDGRVWAEAFF.

This clone was recorded only once. The chain carries TRBV11-1 and TRBJ2-2, with 7 bases lining up with TRBD2. CDR3 length: 16 residues. The V gene end was trimmed by 4 bases and the J gene end by 2 bases; junction bases not matched to a gene: 7. Per the germline V gene, CDR1 is SGHAT and CDR2 is FQDESV (reference sequence). In nucleotides, the CDR3 is TGTGCCAGCAGCTCGGGGGGTACGTTAAACACCGGGGAGCTGTTTTTT. Protein product: CASSSGGTLNTGELFF.

The table lists this clone with a count of one. The rearrangement joins TRBV14 to TRBJ1-1; tentatively, D is TRBD1 (6 bases). Trimming cost V 4 bases and J 4 bases, with 16 bases left between them. Germline lookup yields CDR1 SGHDN and CDR2 FVKESK. The CDR3 runs to 15 residues. The CDR3 spells CASSLGTPPGTEAFF. The DNA of the CDR3 is TGTGCCAGCAGCCTCGGGACACCGCCTGGCACTGAAGCTTTCTTT. Using reference TRBV14 and TRBJ1-1 for the parts outside the CDR3, the full variable domain is EAGVTQFPSHSVIEKGQTVTLRCDPISGHDNLYWYRRVMGKEIKFLLHFVKESKQDESGMPNNRFLAERTGGTYSTLKVQPAELEDSGVYFCASSLGTPPGTEAFFGQGTRLTVV.

J is TRBJ1-4 and V is TRBV15; possibly TRBD1 for D (6 bases). V lost 5 bases and J lost 10, with 17 bases in between. Germline V gene lookup returns CDR1 LNHNV and CDR2 YYDKDF (reference sequence). This CDR3 contains 14 residues. The CDR3 spells CATSLHREGGKLFF. The CDR3 DNA follows: TGTGCCACCAGCTTACACAGGGAGGGGGGAAAACTGTTTTTT. The variable domain in full, with the rest retrieved from reference TRBV15 and TRBJ1-4, is DAMVIQNPRYQVTQFGKPVTLSCSQTLNHNVMYWYQQKSSQAPKLLFHYYDKDFNNEADTPDNFQSRRPNTSFCFLDIRSPGLGDTAMYLCATSLHREGGKLFFGSGTQLSVL.

This clone was seen a handful of times. This chain uses TRBV7-9 with TRBJ1-1; D gene unclear. The CDR3 has 14 amino acids. With 4 bases removed from V and 2 bases from J, the gap between germline ends came to 11 bases. Germline CDR1 is SEHNR and CDR2 is FQNEAQ (reference sequence). The CDR3 region has the DNA TGTGCCAGCAGCTCCGGGTCACAAAACACTGAAGCTTTCTTT. Translation gives CASSSGSQNTEAFF.